A selection of T cell receptor beta chains follows, all from one sample in a study of cytomegalovirus exposure and HLA in healthy donors. Clones were read by immunoSEQ multiplex PCR, and TCRdb kept only the in-frame ones, dropping some. The sample has fewer than 130,000 clones, approximately 90% seen once; the top ten hold roughly 1.4%. Input material: PBMCs. The receptors shown here come from a woman aged 25 to 39 in good health and CMV-seropositive. The CDR3 runs from the conserved cysteine through the conserved F or W. The order of the fields is D gene, clone size, CDR3 length, V gene, J gene, CDR3 protein, CDR3 DNA. A D gene is named only where the DNA matches it firmly. The listing skips clone size in some rows; elsewhere it reads once, few, many or a size class.

D: TRBD1
size: NA
length: 14
V: TRBV10-3
J: TRBJ1-6
CDR3: CAIRRTGINSPLHF
DNA: TGTGCCATCAGGAGGACAGGGATCAATTCACCCCTCCACTTT

D: TRBD2
size: once
length: 19
V: TRBV7-8
J: TRBJ2-1
CDR3: CASSLGVGSGGKIYNEQFF
DNA: TGTGCCAGCAGCTTAGGGGTAGGTAGCGGGGGGAAAATCTACAATGAGCAGTTCTTC

D: TRBD1
size: NA
length: 15
V: TRBV9
J: TRBJ2-7
CDR3: CASSVGPGGNYEQYF
DNA: TGTGCCAGCAGCGTAGGGCCAGGGGGTAACTACGAGCAGTACTTC

D: NA
size: NA
length: 14
V: TRBV18
J: TRBJ2-1
CDR3: CASSAELLYNEQFF
DNA: TGTGCCAGCTCCGCGGAACTGTTATACAATGAGCAGTTCTTC

D: TRBD1
size: NA
length: 14
V: TRBV4-2
J: TRBJ2-7
CDR3: CASSWGTGSYEQYF
DNA: TGTGCCAGCAGCTGGGGGACAGGGTCCTACGAGCAGTACTTC

D: NA
size: NA
length: 17
V: TRBV9
J: TRBJ2-5
CDR3: CASSVGPSLVAVETQYF
DNA: TGTGCCAGCAGCGTAGGCCCCTCCCTAGTTGCGGTCGAGACCCAGTACTTC

D: TRBD1
size: NA
length: 14
V: TRBV14
J: TRBJ1-2
CDR3: CASSPGTGAYGYTF
DNA: TGTGCCAGCAGCCCCGGGACAGGAGCCTATGGCTACACCTTC

D: NA
size: NA
length: 17
V: TRBV7-2
J: TRBJ2-2
CDR3: CASSLARETANTGELFF
DNA: TGTGCCAGCAGCTTAGCGCGTGAGACAGCTAACACCGGGGAGCTGTTTTTT

D: NA
size: NA
length: 14
V: TRBV7-6
J: TRBJ2-5
CDR3: CASSFLSGGETQYF
DNA: TGTGCCAGCAGCTTTCTCTCGGGCGGGGAGACCCAGTACTTC

D: TRBD2
size: few
length: 15
V: TRBV6-4
J: TRBJ2-1
CDR3: CASSDSTSGSNEQFF
DNA: TGTGCCAGCAGTGACTCGACTAGCGGGAGCAATGAGCAGTTCTTC

D: NA
size: once
length: 17
V: TRBV7-2
J: TRBJ2-7
CDR3: CASSLAQPRLAQGEQYF
DNA: TGTGCCAGCAGCTTAGCGCAGCCCCGGCTCGCCCAGGGGGAGCAGTACTTC

D: TRBD1
size: NA
length: 15
V: TRBV5-1
J: TRBJ1-1
CDR3: CASSTTGVDGTEAFF
DNA: TGCGCCAGCAGCACCACAGGGGTAGATGGGACTGAAGCTTTCTTT

D: NA
size: NA
length: 16
V: TRBV7-9
J: TRBJ2-2
CDR3: CASSRWESANTGELFF
DNA: TGTGCCAGCAGCCGTTGGGAGAGCGCGAACACCGGGGAGCTGTTTTTT

D: TRBD1
size: once
length: 13
V: TRBV5-4
J: TRBJ1-1
CDR3: CASGTGGETEAFF
DNA: TGTGCCAGCGGCACAGGGGGCGAAACTGAAGCTTTCTTT